This T cell receptor beta chain came from a study of STAT5B mutations in CD4+ large granular lymphocyte leukemia. V shed 2 bases and J shed 5 bases, with 15 bases lying between them. The CDR3 spans 15 residues. Germline V gene data show CDR1 as MNHNY and CDR2 as SVGAGI (reference sequence). Assay: immunoSEQ multiplex PCR; the TCRdb copy retains only in-frame clones and omits some. This table holds approximately 31,000 clones, approximately 70% found once. The chain recombines TRBV6-6 with TRBJ1-2; TRBD1 might be the D (6 bases). The receptor comes from a human donor in good health. Sample: CD4+ T cells from blood buffy coats. This chain's CDR3 is CASSYGPVQGYGYTF. In nucleotides, the CDR3 is TGTGCCAGCAGTTACGGGCCCGTACAGGGTTATGGCTACACCTTC.